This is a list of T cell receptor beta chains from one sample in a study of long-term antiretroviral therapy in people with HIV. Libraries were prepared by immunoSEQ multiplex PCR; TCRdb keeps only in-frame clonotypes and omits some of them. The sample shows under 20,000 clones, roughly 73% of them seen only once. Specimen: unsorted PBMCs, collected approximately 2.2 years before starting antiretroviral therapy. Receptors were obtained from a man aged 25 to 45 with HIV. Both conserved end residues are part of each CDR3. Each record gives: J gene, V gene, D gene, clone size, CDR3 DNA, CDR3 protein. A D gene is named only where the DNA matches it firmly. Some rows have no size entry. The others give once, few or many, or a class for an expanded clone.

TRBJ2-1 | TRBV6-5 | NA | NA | TGTGCCAGCAGGCCCTCCAAGTACAATGAGCAGTTCTTC | CASRPSKYNEQFF
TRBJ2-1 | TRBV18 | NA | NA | TGTGCCAGCTCACCTTTTGGGACTTTCAATGAGCAGTTCTTC | CASSPFGTFNEQFF
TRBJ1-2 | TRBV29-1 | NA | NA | TGCAGCGTTGAAAGGGTCCTCTATGGCTACACCTTC | CSVERVLYGYTF
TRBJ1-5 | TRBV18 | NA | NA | TGTGCCAGCTCAGGGGAGGGAGTGAATCAGCCCCAGCATTTT | CASSGEGVNQPQHF
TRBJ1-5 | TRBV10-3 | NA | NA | TGTGCCATCAGTGGGGCAGGGGAACAATCAGCCCAGCATTTT | CAISGAGEQSAQHF
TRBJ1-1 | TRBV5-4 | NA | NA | TGTGCCAGCAGCTTGGAGGCTGCCCGTCTGAACACTGAAGCTTTCTTT | CASSLEAARLNTEAFF
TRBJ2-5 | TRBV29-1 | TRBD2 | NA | TGCAGCGCCTTCGGGGGAGGGGAGACCCAGTACTTC | CSAFGGGETQYF
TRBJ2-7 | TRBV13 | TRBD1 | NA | TGTGCCAGCAGCTTGGACAGGGACGAGCAGTACTTC | CASSLDRDEQYF
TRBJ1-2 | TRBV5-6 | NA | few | TGTGCCAGCAGCCCTACGGACAGACCTAACTATGGCTACACCTTC | CASSPTDRPNYGYTF
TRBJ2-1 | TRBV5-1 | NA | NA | TGCGCCAGCAGCTTATCGAATGAGCAGTTCTTC | CASSLSNEQFF
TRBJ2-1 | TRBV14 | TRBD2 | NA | TGTGCCAGCAGCCGGCCTAGCGGGGGGTCCTACAATGAGCAGTTCTTC | CASSRPSGGSYNEQFF
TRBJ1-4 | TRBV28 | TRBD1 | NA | TGTGCCAGCAGTTTATTTCCGGGACAGGGAGGCGAAAAACTGTTTTTT | CASSLFPGQGGEKLFF
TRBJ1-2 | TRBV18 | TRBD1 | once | TGTGCCAGCTCACCTACCCAGGGGGCTAATGGCTACACCTTC | CASSPTQGANGYTF
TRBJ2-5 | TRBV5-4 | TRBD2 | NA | TGTGCCAGCAGCCCTCGCGATCCAGCGGGGGGCTTAGAGACCCAGTACTTC | CASSPRDPAGGLETQYF
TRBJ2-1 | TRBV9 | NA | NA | TGTGCCAGCAGCGTAACTAGGCGGGATGAGCAGTTCTTC | CASSVTRRDEQFF
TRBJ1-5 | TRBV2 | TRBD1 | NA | TGTGCCAGCAGTCCGGGACAGGGGTACCAGCCCCAGCATTTT | CASSPGQGYQPQHF
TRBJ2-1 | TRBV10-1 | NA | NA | TGCGCCAGCAGTGAGGTTGGTCCGGACAGGCAGTTCTTC | CASSEVGPDRQFF
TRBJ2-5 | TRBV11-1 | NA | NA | TGTGCCAGCAGCTTTCACGACAAAGAGACCCAGTACTTC | CASSFHDKETQYF
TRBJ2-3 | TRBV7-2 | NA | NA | TGTGCCAGCAGCGAAAGTCTTAGTAGGGTCACAGATACGCAGTATTTT | CASSESLSRVTDTQYF
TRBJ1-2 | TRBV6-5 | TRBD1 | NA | TGTGCCAGCAGTTACAGTAGACAGGGATGGGATGGCTACACCTTC | CASSYSRQGWDGYTF
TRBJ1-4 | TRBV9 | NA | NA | TGTGCCAGCAGCCCCGAAGGAGATAATGAAAAACTGTTTTTT | CASSPEGDNEKLFF
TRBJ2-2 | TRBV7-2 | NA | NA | TGTGCCAGCAGCTTAGTGAGCACCGGGGAGCTGTTTTTT | CASSLVSTGELFF
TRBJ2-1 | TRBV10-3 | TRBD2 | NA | TGTGCCACTGAAGCGGGGGGGCCTTACAATGAGCAGTTCTTC | CATEAGGPYNEQFF
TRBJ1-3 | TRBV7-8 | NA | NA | TGTGCCAGCAGCTTCGGGGTGGGCTCCTCTGGAAACACCATATATTTT | CASSFGVGSSGNTIYF
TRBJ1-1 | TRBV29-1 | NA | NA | TGCAGCGTTGAAGATCCCGCCGTGAACACTGAAGCTTTCTTT | CSVEDPAVNTEAFF
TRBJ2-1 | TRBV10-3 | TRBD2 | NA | TGTGCCATCAGTGAGGGGACGGGGGAGGGACCCTACAATGAGCAGTTCTTC | CAISEGTGEGPYNEQFF
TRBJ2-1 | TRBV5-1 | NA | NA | TGCGCCAGCCTTGACGGAGTCTACAATGAGCAGTTCTTC | CASLDGVYNEQFF
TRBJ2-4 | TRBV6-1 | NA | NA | TGTGCCAGCAGTGAGGGCCGGGAGTATGTCGGGAACATTCAGTACTTC | CASSEGREYVGNIQYF
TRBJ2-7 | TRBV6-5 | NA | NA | TGTGCCAGCAGTTACGTTCATTTATCCTACGAGCAGTACTTC | CASSYVHLSYEQYF
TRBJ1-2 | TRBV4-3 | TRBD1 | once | TGCGCCAGCAGCCAACGACAGGGGGCGAACTATGGCTACACCTTC | CASSQRQGANYGYTF
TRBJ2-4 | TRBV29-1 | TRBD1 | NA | TGCAGCGTTGGTCTGGACAGGGAGGCCAAAAACATTCAGTACTTC | CSVGLDREAKNIQYF
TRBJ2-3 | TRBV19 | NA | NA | TGTGCCAGTAGCTCCATGGGGGGCTATGGGGATACGCAGTATTTT | CASSSMGGYGDTQYF
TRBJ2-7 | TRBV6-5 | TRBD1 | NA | TGTGCCAGCGCTCAGGGGGTAACGGCCCCCTACGAGCAGTACTTC | CASAQGVTAPYEQYF
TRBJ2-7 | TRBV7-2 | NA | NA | TGTGCCAGCAGCGCTACCTACGAGCAGTACTTC | CASSATYEQYF
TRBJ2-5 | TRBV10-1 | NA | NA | TGCGCCAGCAGTGAGCACCGGGACCCCCGATCGGAGACCCAGTACTTC | CASSEHRDPRSETQYF
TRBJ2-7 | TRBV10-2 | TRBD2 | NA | TGCGCCAGCAGTGAGGAGGAGCGGGCGGGGGTCGCCTACGAGCAGTACTTC | CASSEEERAGVAYEQYF
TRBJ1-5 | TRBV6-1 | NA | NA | TGTGCCAGCGGCCTAGATTCCTATAGCAATCAGCCCCAGCATTTT | CASGLDSYSNQPQHF
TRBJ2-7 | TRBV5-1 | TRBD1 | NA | TGCGCCAGCAGCTTGGGCCAGGGGGCCAGGGAGCAGTACTTC | CASSLGQGAREQYF
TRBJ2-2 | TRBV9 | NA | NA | TGTGCCAGCAGCGTAGGTGGCGCATGGCGGACCGGGGAGCTGTTTTTT | CASSVGGAWRTGELFF
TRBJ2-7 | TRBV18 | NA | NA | TGTGCCAGCTCACCAAGGGTACCGTTGGGTAGGGCCTACGAGCAGTACTTC | CASSPRVPLGRAYEQYF
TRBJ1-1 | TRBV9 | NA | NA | TGTGCCAGCAGCCAAGAGGGGGGAGGGACTGAAGCTTTCTTT | CASSQEGGGTEAFF
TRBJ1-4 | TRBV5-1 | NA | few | TGCGCCAGCAGCAGGCTAACGGAGAATGAAAAACTGTTTTTT | CASSRLTENEKLFF
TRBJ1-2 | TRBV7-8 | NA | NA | TGTGCCAGCAGCTTGGGTCAGATCTATGGCTACACCTTC | CASSLGQIYGYTF
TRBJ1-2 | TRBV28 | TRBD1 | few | TGTGCCAGCAGACCCCGGGACAGGGCCGGCTACACCTTC | CASRPRDRAGYTF
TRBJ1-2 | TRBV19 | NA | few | TGTGCCAGTAGTCCCAGGGACCTTATATTCTATGGCTACACCTTC | CASSPRDLIFYGYTF